Sequencing of this T cell receptor (beta chain) was carried out in a study of OX40 agonist ivuxolimab in advanced cancers. Study overall: People who had prior anti-PD-1, anti-PD-L1 or anti-CTLA-4 therapy could take part, and approximately 43% had some.

The germline gives CDR1 WSHSY, CDR2 SAAADI. Trimming cost V 0 bases and J 4 bases, with 7 bases left between them. This CDR3 contains 13 residues. Produced via immunoSEQ multiplex PCR; TCRdb's table is partial and in-frame only. Of 59,000 or so clones in the sample, about 89% were seen once. The source was CD4+ or CD8+ T cells sorted from blood, collected in a trial of the OX40 agonist ivuxolimab. The sequence derives from an adult with an advanced solid tumor such as melanoma, head and neck, liver or kidney cancer. The chain carries TRBV10-2 and TRBJ2-7, with D perhaps matching TRBD1 (5 bases). CDR3 DNA: TGCGCCAGCAGTGAGTCGACAGCGTACGAGCAGTACTTC. It specifies CASSESTAYEQYF.